These 20 T cell receptor beta chains came from one sample sequenced in a study of spatial heterogeneity in lung cancer. Sample time point: sample taken at primary tumor resection. Frozen PBMC, nontumor lung or tumor provided whole RNA, which was sequenced unsorted. TCRdb analysed the 5' RACE reads with MiXCR anew, one entry per CDR3 protein. The sample gives about 14,000 distinct CDR3 sequences, about 9.4% of which show up once; around 29% is in the top ten. The source was PBMCs, collected at surgery. These receptors were taken from a male donor with early-stage non-small cell lung cancer.

This clonotype appeared many times. This chain uses TRBV5-1 with TRBJ2-5; 7 bases match TRBD1. Germline V gives CDR1 SGHRS, CDR2 YFSETQ. The CDR3 consists of 14 residues. V dropped 5 bases and J dropped 5; count of bases not matched to a gene: 9. In nucleotides, the CDR3 is TGCGCCAGCAGGGGGATCAGGGGGTACGAGACCCAGTACTTC. Translated: CASRGIRGYETQYF.

This clonotype was seen at least ten times. The chain has TRBV18 and TRBJ1-1; the D is unclear. From germline, CDR1 is KGHSH and CDR2 LQKENI. This CDR3 region has 14 residues. Trimming pared 1 base from V and 3 bases from J, leaving 9 bases between. The CDR3 region is CASSPQGGDTEAFF. In DNA form, the CDR3 reads TGTGCCAGCTCACCACAGGGAGGTGACACTGAAGCTTTCTTT.

In its sample, this clonotype was seen many times. The V gene is TRBV12-3 or TRBV12-4, the J gene TRBJ2-4; tentatively, D is TRBD1 or TRBD2 (5 bases each). Trimming took 3 bases from V and 11 from J, leaving 11 bases between them. The CDR3 is made up of 12 amino acids. The DNA of the CDR3 is TGTGCCAGCAGTTTGTATGGGGACGTTCAGTACTTC. Its translation is CASSLYGDVQYF.

By sample fraction, this clonotype is medium-sized. The chain joins TRBV25-1 to TRBJ1-2, with D possibly TRBD1 on 5 matching bases. V lost 10 bases and J lost 4, with 22 bases in between. The CDR3 has 15 residues. The germline V gene has CDR1 MGHDK and CDR2 SYGVNS. The CDR3 DNA reads as TGTGCCACCCCGCAAGGAGGGGATGGAGGCTATGGCTACACCTTC. This gives the protein CATPQGGDGGYGYTF.

The chain uses TRBV29-1 and TRBJ2-1; D not resolved. The length of the CDR3 is 12 residues. Trimming stripped 1 base from V and 6 bases from J, with 7 bases between. Germline V gene data show CDR1 as SQVTM and CDR2 as ANQGSEA. DNA of the CDR3: TGCAGCGTTGAAGTGGCTCGCAATGAGCAGTTCTTC. It encodes CSVEVARNEQFF.

This clonotype was recorded at least ten times. The genes are TRBV12-3 or TRBV12-4 and TRBJ2-3; D call uncertain. CDR3 length equals 12 residues. V was shortened by 8 bases and J by 2 bases, with 8 bases between the two germline ends. CDR3 in amino acids: CASGDNTDTQYF. The CDR3 coding sequence is TGTGCCAGCGGGGATAACACAGATACGCAGTATTTT.

This clonotype was detected ten times or more. The chain is built from TRBV29-1 and TRBJ2-2, with D perhaps given as TRBD1 or TRBD2 (5 bases each). This CDR3 is 16 amino acids long. Germline assignment: CDR1 SQVTM and CDR2 ANQGSEA. Trimming took off 1 base at V and 1 base at J, with 13 bases between the two ends. The CDR3 reads CSVEAPGTLNTGELFF. CDR3 nucleotide sequence: TGCAGCGTTGAAGCTCCAGGGACCCTGAACACCGGGGAGCTGTTTTTT.

This clonotype was seen ten or more times. CDR3 sequence (DNA): TGTGCCAGCACCGAGTGGGGAGGGCAGTACTTC. The encoded protein is CASTEWGGQYF. This chain connects TRBV2 to TRBJ2-7, with D maybe TRBD2 (6 bases). The CDR3 runs 11 residues. Trimming removed 7 bases from V and 9 bases from J, with 13 bases in between. The germline V gene has CDR1 SNHLY and CDR2 FYNNEI.

The sample holds many counts of this clonotype. The chain combines TRBV13 with TRBJ1-1; a weak D match, TRBD1 (6 bases). Germline lookup yields CDR1 PRHDT and CDR2 FYEKMQ (reference sequence). Trimming stripped 5 bases from V and 2 bases from J, with 21 bases between. The CDR3 contains 17 residues. CDR3 protein: CASSATGSLLVNTEAFF. The CDR3 coding sequence is TGTGCCAGCAGCGCCACAGGGTCCCTTTTGGTCAACACTGAAGCTTTCTTT.

This clonotype has ten or more counts. Here the CDR3 reads CAISEDRVNTEAFF. CDR3 nucleotides: TGTGCCATCAGTGAGGACAGGGTGAACACTGAAGCTTTCTTT. The V gene is TRBV10-3, the J gene TRBJ1-1; TRBD1 matches at 7 bases. CDR1 is ENHRY and CDR2 is SYGVKD in the germline V gene. V shed 2 bases, J shed 0 bases, and the junction held 0 bases outside the gene matches. This CDR3 is 14 amino acids long.

This clonotype came up many times. This chain joins TRBV30 and TRBJ1-2; D might be TRBD1 (6 bases). CDR1 and CDR2 (germline): GTSNPN, SVGIG (reference sequence). This CDR3 contains 14 residues. V was clipped by 3 bases and J by 0 bases, with 11 bases between them. CDR3 sequence (DNA): TGTGCCTGGAGAGCGGGGGGCACTAACTATGGCTACACCTTC. Encoded protein: CAWRAGGTNYGYTF.

This clonotype occurred a few times. The CDR3 sequence: CASKGLTDTQYF. The CDR3 coding sequence is TGTGCCAGCAAGGGTCTCACAGATACGCAGTATTTT. The chain combines TRBV6-2 or TRBV6-3 with TRBJ2-3; no clear D. CDR1 and CDR2 from the germline V gene are MNHEY and SVGEGT. The V gene lost 7 bases and the J gene lost 2 bases, with 7 bases spanning the gap. The CDR3 has 12 residues.

This clonotype is classed as medium-sized. The V call is TRBV28, the J call TRBJ1-2, with D unclear. Trimming shortened V by 6 bases and J by 11 bases, and 22 bases separated the two germline ends. The germline CDR1 and CDR2 sequences are MDHEN and SYDVKM. CDR3 size: 14 residues. The CDR3 DNA is TGTGCCAGCAGCCCGACATTCGCCGTGTCGGTTTACACCTTC. Protein: CASSPTFAVSVYTF.

This rearrangement joins TRBV9 to TRBJ1-1, with D unresolved. Germline values: CDR1 SGDLS, CDR2 YYNGEE. Trimming stripped 0 bases from V and 4 bases from J, with 10 bases between. This CDR3 has 14 amino acids. The CDR3: CASSVAREVTEAFF. In DNA, the CDR3 is TGTGCCAGCAGCGTAGCCAGAGAGGTCACTGAAGCTTTCTTT.

This clonotype was seen more than once but under ten times. This sequence joins TRBV4-1 and TRBJ1-1; TRBD1 aligns across 7 bases. The CDR3 is 14 amino acids. V shed 3 bases, J shed 6 bases, and the junction held 7 bases outside the gene matches. Germline V CDR1 and CDR2: MGHRA, YSYEKL. The CDR3 region is CASSHATGEAEAFF. CDR3 nucleotides: TGCGCCAGCAGCCATGCCACAGGGGAGGCTGAAGCTTTCTTT.

The gene calls are TRBV29-1 and TRBJ2-1; D gene ambiguous. V was trimmed by 6 bases and J by 0 bases, leaving 6 bases between them. The CDR3 loop spans 12 amino acids. CDR1 is SQVTM and CDR2 is ANQGSEA in the germline V gene. The CDR3 loop reads CSVESSYNEQFF. In nucleotides, the CDR3 is TGCAGCGTAGAGAGCTCCTACAATGAGCAGTTCTTC.

This clonotype has a count of ten or more. The chain is built from TRBV7-2 and TRBJ2-5; D remains unclear. Trimming took off 5 bases at V and 4 bases at J, with 11 bases between the two ends. The length of the CDR3 is 13 residues. Per the germline V gene, CDR1 is SGHTA and CDR2 is FQGNSA. The chain's CDR3 is CASSKNPRETQYF. CDR3 bases: TGTGCCAGCAGCAAAAACCCCAGAGAGACCCAGTACTTC.

The CDR3 nucleotides are TGTGCCAGTAGTGGGACAGGGGGTAGCAATCAGCCCCAGCATTTT. Residues: CASSGTGGSNQPQHF. The chain combines TRBV19 with TRBJ1-5; TRBD1 aligns across 11 bases. The V gene end was trimmed by 5 bases and the J gene end by 0 bases; junction bases not matched to a gene: 0. The CDR3 contains 15 residues. Germline values: CDR1 LNHDA, CDR2 SQIVND (reference sequence).

This clonotype was counted a few times. DNA for the CDR3: TGTGCCTGGCGGACGACCCTGGACACTGAAGCTTTCTTT. It codes for CAWRTTLDTEAFF. V and J are TRBV30 and TRBJ1-1; D is unresolved. The CDR3 runs 13 residues. CDR1 and CDR2 (germline): GTSNPN, SVGIG (reference sequence). V lost 5 bases and J lost 3, with 13 bases in between. The full variable domain, with the rest looked up from reference TRBV30 and TRBJ1-1, is SQTIHQWPATLVQPVGSPLSLECTVEGTSNPNLYWYRQAAGRGLQLLFYSVGIGQISSEVPQNLSASRPQDRQFILSSKKLLLSDSGFYLCAWRTTLDTEAFFGQGTRLTVV.

This clonotype was counted at least ten times. The chain is built from TRBV7-8 and TRBJ2-7; 7 nucleotides line up with TRBD2. Germline V CDR1 and CDR2: SGHVS, FQNEAQ. V lost 4 bases and J lost 2; bases outside the gene matches: 5. The CDR3 spans 14 residues. This chain's CDR3 is CASSSTSRTYEQYF. CDR3 DNA: TGTGCCAGCAGCTCGACTAGCCGAACCTACGAGCAGTACTTC.